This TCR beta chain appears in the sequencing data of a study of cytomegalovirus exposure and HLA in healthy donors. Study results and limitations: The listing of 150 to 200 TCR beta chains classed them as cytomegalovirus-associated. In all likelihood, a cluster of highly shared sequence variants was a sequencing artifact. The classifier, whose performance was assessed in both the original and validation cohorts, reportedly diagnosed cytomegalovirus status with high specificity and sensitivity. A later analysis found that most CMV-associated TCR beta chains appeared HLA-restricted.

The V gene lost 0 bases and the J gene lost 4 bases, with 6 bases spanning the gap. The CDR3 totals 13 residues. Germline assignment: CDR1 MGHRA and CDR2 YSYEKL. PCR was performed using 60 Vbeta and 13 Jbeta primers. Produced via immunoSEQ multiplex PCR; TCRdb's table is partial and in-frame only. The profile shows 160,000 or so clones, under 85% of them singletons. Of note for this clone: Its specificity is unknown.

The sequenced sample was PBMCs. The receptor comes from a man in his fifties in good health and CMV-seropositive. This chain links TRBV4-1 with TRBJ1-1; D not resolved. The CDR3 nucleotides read TGCGCCAGCAGCCAAGACAGGATCACTGAAGCTTTCTTT. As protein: CASSQDRITEAFF.